This entry features one TCR beta chain sequence. The CDR3 is 13 residues long. Germline CDR1 SNHLY, CDR2 FYNNEI. V lost 2 bases and J lost 7; bases outside the gene matches: 1. The source of the sample is a study of blood T cell repertoires in COVID-19. Background on the study: In each case, the material was cDNA or gDNA derived from T cells, B-cell-depleted T cells, or PBMCs.

Repertoires were generated with immunoSEQ multiplex PCR, while TCRdb's copy carries only in-frame clones and drops some. The sample carries about 79,000 clones, 85% to 90% recorded once. The chain couples TRBV2 to TRBJ2-4; 8 bases fit TRBD1. The sequence was obtained from a man between 65 and 80 years old with active or convalescent COVID-19. The sample consisted of peripheral blood. Here the CDR3 DNA reads TGTGCCAGCAGTGAAAGACAGGGGAACATTCAGTACTTC. Amino acid sequence: CASSERQGNIQYF. Full variable domain (outside the CDR3, taken from reference TRBV2 and TRBJ2-4): EPEVTQTPSHQVTQMGQEVILRCVPISNHLYFYWYRQILGQKVEFLVSFYNNEISEKSEIFDDQFSVERPDGSNFTLKIRSTKLEDSAMYFCASSERQGNIQYFGAGTRLSVL.